This TCR beta chain derives from a study of OX40 agonist ivuxolimab in advanced cancers. The wider study: The patients received ivuxolimab by intravenous route every 2 weeks at 0.01 to 10 mg/kg. Those enrolled were about 80% male, with a mean age of 60 years and ages from 23 to 79.

Profiled with immunoSEQ multiplex PCR; TCRdb holds only in-frame clones, not every one. The sample includes more than 65,000 clones, about nine tenths seen only once; the top ten take 0.5% to 0.6%. This CDR3 comprises 16 residues. CDR1 SGHVS and CDR2 FNYEAQ come from the germline V gene. V lost 5 bases and J lost 6; bases outside the gene matches: 10. Autoimmune disease history or systemic immunosuppression barred patients. Source: CD4+ or CD8+ T cells sorted from blood, taken in a trial of the OX40 agonist ivuxolimab. The chain carries TRBV7-6 and TRBJ1-6, with 7 positions matching TRBD1. The TCR originated in an adult with an advanced solid tumor such as melanoma, head and neck, liver or kidney cancer. The CDR3, as DNA: TGTGCCAGCAGCCCAGGAACGGGACAGCTTAATTCACCCCTCCACTTT. Protein product: CASSPGTGQLNSPLHF. Full variable domain (rest looked up from reference TRBV7-6 and TRBJ1-6): GAGVSQSPRYKVTKRGQDVALRCDPISGHVSLYWYRQALGQGPEFLTYFNYEAQQDKSGLPNDRFSAERPEGSISTLTIQRTEQRDSAMYRCASSPGTGQLNSPLHFGNGTRLTVT.